The source of this T cell receptor beta chain is a study of tumor and adjacent non-tumor tissue in lung cancer. Across the whole study: The cohort had 12 to 13 adenocarcinoma, 2 squamous cell and 1 small cell patients. Whole-study results and caveats: Tumor tissue had significantly higher TCR diversity than normal lung. Normal lung showed higher cumulative top 100 clone frequency than tumor.

For this clonotype: The antigen remains undetermined.

The template was RNA from unsorted bulk tissue. Distant lung tissue was collected more than 3 cm away from the tumor edge. Donors were chemotherapy-naive, newly diagnosed lung cancer surgical patients in China, August–November 2014. Germline loops: CDR1 SGHDT, CDR2 YYEEEE. The CDR3 is 14 amino acids. Deletions cut 0 bases from V and 4 bases from J, with 10 bases between. Three rounds of nested PCR, following a modified ARM-PCR protocol, produced the TCRbeta library. TCRdb re-analysed the multiplex PCR reads in MiXCR, keeping a single row per CDR3 protein. This table holds roughly 75,000 distinct CDR3 sequences, 80% to 90% found once.

Sequences were obtained from distant non-tumor lung tissue. The clonotype was recovered from a man aged 60 to 69 with non-small cell lung cancer. The chain uses TRBV5-6 and TRBJ1-1; D not resolved. The CDR3 sequence is CASSLEGMFTEAFF. In DNA form, the CDR3 reads TGTGCCAGCAGCTTGGAAGGGATGTTCACTGAAGCTTTCTTT.